The text below deals with one T cell receptor (beta chain). No antigen is known for it. The protocol was immunoSEQ multiplex PCR, while the TCRdb copy is restricted to in-frame clones and leaves out a portion. The repertoire holds about 21,000 clones, with over 85% as singletons. As for time point: week 11, during vaccination. All doses held 300 ug of mutant IDH1 20-mer peptide, with topical imiquimod. The data were taken from a study of a mutant IDH1 vaccine in newly diagnosed glioma. For the study at large: The initiation of vaccination occurred 4-6 weeks after radiotherapy alone, or with temozolomide cycles. The treated group averaged about 39 years old and was around 62% male, around 38% female. Earlier care involved radiotherapy, temozolomide, or both, and the majority received both. General study points: Pseudoprogression seemingly bore no relation to changes in top peripheral T cell clonotypes.

There are 15 residues in the CDR3. V shed 5 bases, J shed 4 bases, and the junction held 5 bases outside the gene matches. Germline CDR1 is MNHEY and CDR2 is SMNVEV (reference sequence). This specimen consisted of PBMCs, obtained from a glioma patient whose treatment included an IDH1 peptide vaccine. The chain uses TRBV27 and TRBJ2-2, with TRBD2 identical over 9 bases. The receptor's source is a woman between 40 and 50 years old with glioma. The CDR3 spells CASSRTSVLTGELFF. DNA of the CDR3: TGTGCCAGCAGTCGGACTAGCGTCCTCACCGGGGAGCTGTTTTTT.